The T cell receptor (beta chain) under discussion was sequenced for a study of shared clonotypes between healthy human individuals. Study background: The cohort comprised a couple of women and a few men. Their ages spanned 18 to 49 years.

With 0 bases removed from V and 0 bases from J, the gap between germline ends came to 10 bases. Germline lookup yields CDR1 MGHRA and CDR2 YSYEKL. This CDR3 has 16 amino acids. General observations from the study: Limited genetic and exposure-history diversity came from having few donors. Sorted-subset sequencing, rarefaction showed, was incomplete despite large depth.

The sample holds one count of this clone. The target antigen is unknown. Roughly 200 ng DNA, tens of thousands of T cell genomes, went into each sorted-subset replicate PCR. The data were produced by immunoSEQ multiplex PCR, yet TCRdb's version contains in-frame clones alone and is incomplete. Among about 2 million clones listed, 85% to 95% were seen once. The V and J genes are TRBV4-1 and TRBJ2-3, with D perhaps assigned TRBD1 or TRBD2 (6 bases each). This TCR came from a young man in good health. What was sequenced was naive CD4+ T cells sorted from blood. Subset denoted: CD45RA+ positively selected. This chain's CDR3 is CASSQDRGRSTDTQYF. The DNA for the CDR3 is TGCGCCAGCAGCCAAGATCGGGGGCGGAGCACAGATACGCAGTATTTT.